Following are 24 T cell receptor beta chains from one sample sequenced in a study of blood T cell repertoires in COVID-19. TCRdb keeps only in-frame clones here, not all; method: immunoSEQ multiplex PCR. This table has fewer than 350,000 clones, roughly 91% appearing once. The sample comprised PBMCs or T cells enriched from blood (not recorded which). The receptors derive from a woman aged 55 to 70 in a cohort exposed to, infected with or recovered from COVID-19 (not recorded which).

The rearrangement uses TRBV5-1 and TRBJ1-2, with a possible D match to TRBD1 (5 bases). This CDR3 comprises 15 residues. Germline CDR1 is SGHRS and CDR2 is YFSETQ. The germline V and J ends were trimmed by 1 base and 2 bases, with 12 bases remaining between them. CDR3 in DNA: TGCGCCAGCAGCTTGAACCCAGGGATGAACTATGGCTACACCTTC. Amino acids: CASSLNPGMNYGYTF.

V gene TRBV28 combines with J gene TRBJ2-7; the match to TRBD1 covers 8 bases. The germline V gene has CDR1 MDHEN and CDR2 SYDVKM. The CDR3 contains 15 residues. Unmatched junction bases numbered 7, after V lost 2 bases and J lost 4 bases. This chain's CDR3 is CASSLTRTGRYEQYF. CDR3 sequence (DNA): TGTGCCAGCAGTTTAACCCGGACAGGGCGTTACGAGCAGTACTTC.

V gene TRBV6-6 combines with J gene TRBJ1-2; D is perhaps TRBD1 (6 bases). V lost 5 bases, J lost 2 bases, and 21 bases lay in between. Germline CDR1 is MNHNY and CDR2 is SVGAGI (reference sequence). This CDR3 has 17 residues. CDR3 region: CASSPRGETGGNYGYTF. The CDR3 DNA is TGTGCCAGCAGTCCTCGGGGGGAGACAGGAGGGAACTATGGCTACACCTTC.

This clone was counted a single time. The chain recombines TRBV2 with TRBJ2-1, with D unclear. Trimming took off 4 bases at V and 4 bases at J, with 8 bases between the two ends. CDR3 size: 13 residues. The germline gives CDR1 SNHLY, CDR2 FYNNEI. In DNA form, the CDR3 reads TGTGCCAGCAGTGCACTGTTTTACAATGAGCAGTTCTTC. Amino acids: CASSALFYNEQFF.

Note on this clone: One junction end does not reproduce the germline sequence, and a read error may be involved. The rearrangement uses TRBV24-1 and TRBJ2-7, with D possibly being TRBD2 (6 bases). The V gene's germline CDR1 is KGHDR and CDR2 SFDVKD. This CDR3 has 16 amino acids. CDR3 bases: TGTGCCACCAGTGATCGCACCACTAGCTCCTCCCACGAGCAGTACTTC. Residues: CATSDRTTSSSHEQYF.

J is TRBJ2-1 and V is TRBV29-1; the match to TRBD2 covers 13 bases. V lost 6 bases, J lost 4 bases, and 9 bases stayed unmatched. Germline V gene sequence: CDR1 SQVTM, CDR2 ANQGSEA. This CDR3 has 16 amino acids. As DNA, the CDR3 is TGCAGCGTCACAGGCGGGACTAGCGGGACTTACAATGAGCAGTTCTTC. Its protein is CSVTGGTSGTYNEQFF.

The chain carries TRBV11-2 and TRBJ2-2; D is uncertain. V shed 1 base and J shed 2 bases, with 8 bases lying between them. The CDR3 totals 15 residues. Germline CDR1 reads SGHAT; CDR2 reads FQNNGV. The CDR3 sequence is CASSLGVGNTGELFF. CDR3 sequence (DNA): TGTGCCAGCAGCTTAGGTGTGGGCAACACCGGGGAGCTGTTTTTT.

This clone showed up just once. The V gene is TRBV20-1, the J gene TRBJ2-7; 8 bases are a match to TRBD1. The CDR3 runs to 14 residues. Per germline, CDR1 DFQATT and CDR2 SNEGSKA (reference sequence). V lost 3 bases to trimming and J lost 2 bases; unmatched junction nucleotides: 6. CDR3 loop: CSASGQGAPYEQYF. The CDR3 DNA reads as TGCAGTGCTAGTGGACAGGGTGCTCCCTACGAGCAGTACTTC.

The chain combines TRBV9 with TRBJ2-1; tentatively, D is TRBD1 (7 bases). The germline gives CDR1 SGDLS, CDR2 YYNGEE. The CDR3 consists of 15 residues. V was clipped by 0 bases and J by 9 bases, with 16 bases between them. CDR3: CASSVEEGAGGEQFF. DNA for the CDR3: TGTGCCAGCAGCGTAGAGGAGGGGGCGGGCGGTGAGCAGTTCTTC.

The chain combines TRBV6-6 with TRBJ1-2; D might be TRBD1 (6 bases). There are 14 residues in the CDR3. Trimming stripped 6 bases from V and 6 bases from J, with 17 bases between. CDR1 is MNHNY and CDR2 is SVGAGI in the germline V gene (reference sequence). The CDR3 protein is CASRSPRTDHGYTF. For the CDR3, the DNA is TGTGCCAGCAGGTCCCCTAGGACAGATCATGGCTACACCTTC.

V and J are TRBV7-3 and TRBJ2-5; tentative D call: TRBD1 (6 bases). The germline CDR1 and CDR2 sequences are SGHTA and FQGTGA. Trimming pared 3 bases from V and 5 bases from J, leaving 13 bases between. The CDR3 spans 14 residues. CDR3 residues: CASSFTGFRETQYF. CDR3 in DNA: TGTGCCAGCAGCTTCACAGGGTTTCGGGAGACCCAGTACTTC.

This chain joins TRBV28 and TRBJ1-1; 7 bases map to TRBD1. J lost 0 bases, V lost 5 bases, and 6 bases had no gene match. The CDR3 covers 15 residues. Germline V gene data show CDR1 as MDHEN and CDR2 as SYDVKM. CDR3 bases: TGTGCCAGCAGTGACCCCGGGACAGTGAACACTGAAGCTTTCTTT. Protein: CASSDPGTVNTEAFF.

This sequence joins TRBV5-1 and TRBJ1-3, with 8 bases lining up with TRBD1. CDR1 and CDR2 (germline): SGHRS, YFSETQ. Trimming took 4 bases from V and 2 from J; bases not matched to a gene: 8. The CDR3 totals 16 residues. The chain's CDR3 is CASSDGWTGPGNTIYF. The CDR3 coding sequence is TGCGCCAGCAGCGACGGATGGACAGGGCCTGGAAACACCATATATTTT.

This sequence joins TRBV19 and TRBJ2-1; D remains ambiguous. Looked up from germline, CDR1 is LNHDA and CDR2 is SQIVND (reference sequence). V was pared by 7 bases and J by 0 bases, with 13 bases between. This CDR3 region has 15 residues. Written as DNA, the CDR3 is TGTGCCAGTAAATTCGGGTTGAGCTCCTACAATGAGCAGTTCTTC. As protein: CASKFGLSSYNEQFF. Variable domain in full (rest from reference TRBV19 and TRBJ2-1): DGGITQSPKYLFRKEGQNVTLSCEQNLNHDAMYWYRQDPGQGLRLIYYSQIVNDFQKGDIAEGYSVSREKKESFPLTVTSAQKNPTAFYLCASKFGLSSYNEQFFGPGTRLTVL.

CDR3 region: CASGRQTSSYNEQFF. Here the CDR3 DNA reads TGTGCCAGCGGACGACAGACAAGCTCCTACAATGAGCAGTTCTTC. This sequence joins TRBV28 and TRBJ2-1, with D maybe TRBD1 (5 bases). CDR1 is MDHEN, CDR2 SYDVKM, per germline. The CDR3 covers 15 residues. Trimming pared 8 bases from V and 0 bases from J, leaving 14 bases between.

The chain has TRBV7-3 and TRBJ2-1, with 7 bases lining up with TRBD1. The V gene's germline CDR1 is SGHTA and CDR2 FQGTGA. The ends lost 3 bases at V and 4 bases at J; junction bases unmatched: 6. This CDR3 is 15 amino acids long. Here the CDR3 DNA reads TGTGCCAGCAGCTTTAACAGGGGCCTATACAATGAGCAGTTCTTC. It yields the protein CASSFNRGLYNEQFF. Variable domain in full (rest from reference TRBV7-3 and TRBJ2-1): GAGVSQTPSNKVTEKGKYVELRCDPISGHTALYWYRQSLGQGPEFLIYFQGTGAADDSGLPNDRFFAVRPEGSVSTLKIQRTERGDSAVYLCASSFNRGLYNEQFFGPGTRLTVL.

The CDR3 loop reads CASSLGGTANQPQHF. The DNA for the CDR3 is TGCGCCAGCAGCTTGGGGGGGACAGCTAATCAGCCCCAGCATTTT. The J gene is TRBJ1-5, the V gene TRBV5-1, with 7 nucleotides matching TRBD1. Unmatched junction bases numbered 4, after V lost 0 bases and J lost 4 bases. CDR1 and CDR2 from the germline V gene are SGHRS and YFSETQ. The CDR3 is 15 residues long.

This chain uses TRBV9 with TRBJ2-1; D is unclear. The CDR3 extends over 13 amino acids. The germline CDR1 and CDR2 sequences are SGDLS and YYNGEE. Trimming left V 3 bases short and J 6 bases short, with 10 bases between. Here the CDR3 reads CASSADLSNEQFF. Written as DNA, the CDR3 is TGTGCCAGCAGCGCAGACTTGTCCAATGAGCAGTTCTTC.

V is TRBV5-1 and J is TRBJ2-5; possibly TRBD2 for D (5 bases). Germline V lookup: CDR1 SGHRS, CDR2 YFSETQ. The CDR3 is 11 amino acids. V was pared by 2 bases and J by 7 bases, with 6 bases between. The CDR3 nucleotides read TGCGCCAGCAGCTTTCGGGGGACCCAGTACTTC. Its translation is CASSFRGTQYF.

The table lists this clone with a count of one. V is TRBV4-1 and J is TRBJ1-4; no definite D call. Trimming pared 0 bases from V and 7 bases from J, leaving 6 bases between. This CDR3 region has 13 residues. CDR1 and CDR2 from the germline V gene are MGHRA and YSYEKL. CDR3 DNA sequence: TGCGCCAGCAGCCAAGAATTTAGTGAAAAACTGTTTTTT. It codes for CASSQEFSEKLFF.

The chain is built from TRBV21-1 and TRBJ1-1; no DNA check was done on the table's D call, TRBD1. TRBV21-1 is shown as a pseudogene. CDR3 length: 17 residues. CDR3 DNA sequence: TGTGCCAGCAGCAAAATAGGGGACAGGGGGTCGAACACTGAAGCTTTCTTT. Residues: CASSKIGDRGSNTEAFF.

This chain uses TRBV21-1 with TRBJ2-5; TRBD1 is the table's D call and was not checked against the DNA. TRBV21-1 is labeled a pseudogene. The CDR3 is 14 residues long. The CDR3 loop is CASSKIGKEETQYF. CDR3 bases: TGTGCCAGCAGCAAAATTGGCAAAGAAGAGACCCAGTACTTC.

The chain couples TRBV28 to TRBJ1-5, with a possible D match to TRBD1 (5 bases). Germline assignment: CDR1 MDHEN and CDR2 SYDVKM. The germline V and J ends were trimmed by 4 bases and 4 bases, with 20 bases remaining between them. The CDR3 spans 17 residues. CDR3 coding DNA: TGTGCCAGCAGTTCGAACCCTACGGGGGTCCCGAATCAGCCCCAGCATTTT. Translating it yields CASSSNPTGVPNQPQHF.

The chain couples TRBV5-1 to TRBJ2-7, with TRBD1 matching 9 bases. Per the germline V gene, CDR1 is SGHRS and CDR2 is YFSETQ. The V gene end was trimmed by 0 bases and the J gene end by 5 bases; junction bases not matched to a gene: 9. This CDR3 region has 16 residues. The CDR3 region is CASSLVVGQGNDEQYF. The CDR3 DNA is TGCGCCAGCAGCTTGGTGGTGGGACAGGGTAATGACGAGCAGTACTTC.